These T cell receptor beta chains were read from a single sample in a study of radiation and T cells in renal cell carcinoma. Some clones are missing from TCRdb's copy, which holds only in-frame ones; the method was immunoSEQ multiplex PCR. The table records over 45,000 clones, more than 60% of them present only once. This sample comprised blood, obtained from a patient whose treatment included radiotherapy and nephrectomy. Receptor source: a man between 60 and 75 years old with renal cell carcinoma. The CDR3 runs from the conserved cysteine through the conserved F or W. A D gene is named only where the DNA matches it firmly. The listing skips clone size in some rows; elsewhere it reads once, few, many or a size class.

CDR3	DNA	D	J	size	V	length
CASSPFTLLSGNLLEAFF	TGTGCCAGCAGTCCATTCACCCTTCTTAGTGGGAACTTACTTGAAGCTTTCTTT	.	TRBJ1-1	few	TRBV5-4	18
CASSGGLAETQYF	TGTGCCAGCAGCGGGGGACTAGCGGAGACCCAGTACTTC	TRBD2	TRBJ2-5	.	TRBV5-8	13
CASSPSTSGGVQETQYF	TGTGCCAGCAGCCCTTCGACTAGCGGGGGAGTACAAGAGACCCAGTACTTC	TRBD2	TRBJ2-5	.	TRBV7-9	17
CASSELAGANVLTF	TGTGCCAGCAGTGAACTAGCTGGGGCCAACGTCCTGACTTTC	.	TRBJ2-6	.	TRBV6-1	14
CASRPYRVNEQFF	TGTGCCAGCAGGCCCTACAGGGTCAATGAGCAGTTCTTC	.	TRBJ2-1	.	TRBV6-5	13
CASSQGDRGSYNSPLHF	TGCGCCAGCAGCCAAGGGGACAGGGGTTCCTATAATTCACCCCTCCACTTT	TRBD1	TRBJ1-6	.	TRBV4-3	17
CAISGDLNQPQHF	TGTGCCATCAGTGGGGATCTAAATCAGCCCCAGCATTTT	.	TRBJ1-5	.	TRBV10-3	13
CASSSLSYEQYF	TGTGCCAGCAGTTCGCTCTCCTACGAGCAGTACTTC	.	TRBJ2-7	.	TRBV6-6	12
CASSRRGTLNTDTQYF	TGTGCCAGCAGCCGCAGGGGGACACTAAACACAGATACGCAGTATTTT	TRBD1	TRBJ2-3	once	TRBV14	16
CASIRSGTVLRTDTQYF	TGTGCCAGCATCAGAAGCGGGACGGTTCTCCGCACAGATACGCAGTATTTT	TRBD2	TRBJ2-3	.	TRBV2	17
CASSFTRTGRPYEQYF	TGTGCCAGCAGCTTCACCCGGACAGGGCGGCCATACGAGCAGTACTTC	TRBD1	TRBJ2-7	.	TRBV11-2	16
CASSLAGGGHTDTQYF	TGCGCCAGCAGCTTGGCCGGGGGGGGCCACACAGATACGCAGTATTTT	TRBD2	TRBJ2-3	.	TRBV5-1	16
CAWRRKWGSGANVLTF	TGTGCCTGGAGAAGGAAGTGGGGCTCTGGGGCCAACGTCCTGACTTTC	.	TRBJ2-6	medium-sized	TRBV30	16
CASSGQGAAKNIQYF	TGTGCCAGCAGCGGTCAGGGGGCGGCCAAAAACATTCAGTACTTC	TRBD1	TRBJ2-4	.	TRBV11-3	15
CSARVNTEAFF	TGCAGTGCTAGAGTTAACACTGAAGCTTTCTTT	.	TRBJ1-1	.	TRBV20-1	11
CASSLERRVYTF	TGTGCCAGCAGCTTGGAGCGTAGGGTCTACACCTTC	.	TRBJ1-2	.	TRBV5-8	12
CACIRDRGVETQYF	TGTGCCTGCATCCGGGACAGGGGCGTGGAGACCCAGTACTTC	TRBD1	TRBJ2-5	.	TRBV30	14
CASMSNRHADSPLHF	TGTGCCAGCATGTCAAATAGACATGCTGATTCACCCCTCCACTTT	.	TRBJ1-6	.	TRBV25-1	15
CAWSVKETQYF	TGTGCCTGGAGTGTAAAAGAGACCCAGTACTTC	.	TRBJ2-5	.	TRBV30	11
CAISESWTDPQETQYF	TGTGCCATCAGTGAGTCTTGGACAGACCCCCAAGAGACCCAGTACTTC	.	TRBJ2-5	.	TRBV10-3	16
CASSLIGGDYEKLFF	TGTGCCAGCAGCTTAATAGGGGGCGATTATGAAAAACTGTTTTTT	TRBD1	TRBJ1-4	few	TRBV7-2	15
CASSLKGLYEQYF	TGTGCCAGCAGCTTGAAGGGGTTATACGAGCAGTACTTC	.	TRBJ2-7	.	TRBV5-6	13
CASSPLGSVTGELFF	TGTGCCAGCAGCCCCCTAGGGTCTGTCACCGGGGAGCTGTTTTTT	.	TRBJ2-2	.	TRBV7-9	15
CSVDGRGAETQYF	TGCAGCGTTGATGGGAGGGGGGCAGAGACCCAGTACTTC	.	TRBJ2-5	.	TRBV29-1	13
CASSLPGGEGVQETQYF	TGTGCCAGCAGCCTACCAGGTGGGGAAGGAGTCCAAGAGACCCAGTACTTC	.	TRBJ2-5	few	TRBV7-2	17
CASSQGNTGAFF	TGCGCCAGCAGCCAGGGGAACACCGGGGCTTTCTTT	.	TRBJ1-1	few	TRBV4-3	12
CATRTSEAYEQYF	TGTGCCACCCGGACTAGCGAGGCCTACGAGCAGTACTTC	TRBD2	TRBJ2-7	.	TRBV6-6	13
CASSLKMANQPQHF	TGTGCCAGCAGCTTAAAAATGGCTAATCAGCCCCAGCATTTT	.	TRBJ1-5	.	TRBV7-2	14
CASSLEYEQYF	TGTGCCAGCAGTCTAGAATACGAGCAGTACTTC	.	TRBJ2-7	.	TRBV6-1	11
CASSPRWQNQETQYF	TGTGCCAGCAGCCCGAGGTGGCAGAACCAAGAGACCCAGTACTTC	.	TRBJ2-5	.	TRBV9	15
CAIPSIGTGISYEQYF	TGTGCCATCCCGAGCATCGGGACAGGAATCTCCTACGAGCAGTACTTC	TRBD1	TRBJ2-7	.	TRBV25-1	16
CASSLAAGGTSYNEQFF	TGTGCCAGCAGCTTGGCGGCGGGGGGGACCTCCTACAATGAGCAGTTCTTC	TRBD2	TRBJ2-1	.	TRBV5-6	17
CAWSAGTQNQPQHF	TGTGCCTGGAGCGCCGGGACCCAAAATCAGCCCCAGCATTTT	.	TRBJ1-5	.	TRBV30	14
CASSSTGNTNTGELFF	TGCGCCAGCAGCTCTACCGGGAACACGAACACCGGGGAGCTGTTTTTT	.	TRBJ2-2	.	TRBV10-1	16
CASSENDGLPNTEAFF	TGTGCCAGCAGTGAGAACGACGGGCTCCCGAACACTGAAGCTTTCTTT	.	TRBJ1-1	.	TRBV6-1	16
CASSVLVIETQYF	TGTGCCAGCAGCGTCCTGGTCATAGAGACCCAGTACTTC	.	TRBJ2-5	.	TRBV28	13
CASSSGTGGWDGYTF	TGTGCCAGCAGCTCCGGGACAGGGGGCTGGGATGGCTACACCTTC	TRBD1	TRBJ1-2	.	TRBV13	15
CAISTTGSRVYHSPLHF	TGTGCCATCAGTACGACAGGGTCCCGGGTTTATCATTCACCCCTCCACTTT	TRBD1	TRBJ1-6	many	TRBV10-3	17
CASSDYRGHEAFF	TGTGCCAGCAGTGACTACAGGGGGCATGAAGCTTTCTTT	TRBD1	TRBJ1-1	.	TRBV6-1	13
CASRSTASYGYTF	TGTGCAAGTCGTTCAACAGCTTCTTATGGCTACACCTTC	.	TRBJ1-2	.	TRBV12-2	13
CASSLDSSVRNEQYF	TGCGCCAGCAGCTTGGATTCTTCGGTAAGAAACGAGCAGTACTTC	.	TRBJ2-7	.	TRBV5-1	15
CASSLGQGRGGYTF	TGTGCCAGCAGCTTGGGTCAGGGAAGAGGCGGCTACACCTTC	.	TRBJ1-2	once	TRBV5-6	14
CASSPGIQETQYF	TGTGCCAGCAGCCCGGGGATCCAAGAGACCCAGTACTTC	.	TRBJ2-5	.	TRBV14	13
CASRATNSPLHF	TGTGCCAGCCGTGCGACGAATTCACCCCTCCACTTT	.	TRBJ1-6	once	TRBV6-5	12
CASSPAVSSITGANVLTF	TGTGCCAGCTCACCCGCGGTATCAAGTATAACTGGGGCCAACGTCCTGACTTTC	.	TRBJ2-6	.	TRBV18	18
CAWSVVGDKRELFF	TGTGCCTGGAGTGTTGTAGGGGACAAGAGGGAGCTGTTTTTT	.	TRBJ2-2	.	TRBV30	14
CASSRGQPYGYTF	TGTGCCAGTAGTAGGGGCCAGCCATATGGCTACACCTTC	.	TRBJ1-2	.	TRBV19	13
CASSYRVYTEAFF	TGTGCCAGCAGTTACCGGGTTTACACTGAAGCTTTCTTT	.	TRBJ1-1	.	TRBV6-5	13
CASSIVLTSGANVLTF	TGTGCCAGTAGTATAGTCCTAACATCTGGGGCCAACGTCCTGACTTTC	.	TRBJ2-6	few	TRBV19	16
CASRDVLNEKLFF	TGTGCCAGCAGGGACGTCTTAAATGAAAAACTGTTTTTT	.	TRBJ1-4	.	TRBV6-1	13
CASSIDAGENIQYF	TGTGCCAGTAGTATAGACGCAGGGGAAAACATTCAGTACTTC	.	TRBJ2-4	once	TRBV19	14
CASSATGALDNSPLHF	TGCGCCAGCAGCGCAACAGGGGCTTTAGATAATTCACCCCTCCACTTT	TRBD1	TRBJ1-6	once	TRBV5-1	16
CASSPLDRGWIGYTF	TGTGCCAGCAGCCCATTGGACAGGGGATGGATCGGCTACACCTTC	TRBD1	TRBJ1-2	.	TRBV7-2	15
CASSRLAGKGDTDTQYF	TGTGCCAGCAGTAGACTAGCGGGGAAGGGGGACACAGATACGCAGTATTTT	TRBD2	TRBJ2-3	.	TRBV5-4	17
CASSRGRQYGYTF	TGTGCCAGCAGCCGGGGTCGTCAGTATGGCTACACCTTC	.	TRBJ1-2	.	TRBV7-6	13
CASSGTGASPDEKLFF	TGTGCCAGCAGTGGGACAGGGGCCTCCCCTGACGAAAAACTGTTTTTT	TRBD1	TRBJ1-4	.	TRBV7-9	16
CASRDTGWGTEAFF	TGCGCCAGCAGGGATACCGGCTGGGGCACTGAAGCTTTCTTT	.	TRBJ1-1	once	TRBV5-1	14
CASSARSGDGTTQYF	TGTGCCAGCAGCGCCCGTAGCGGGGATGGTACAACCCAGTACTTC	TRBD2	TRBJ2-5	.	TRBV9	15
CASSFLAGAHNEQFF	TGTGCCAGCAGTTTTCTAGCGGGAGCGCACAATGAGCAGTTCTTC	TRBD2	TRBJ2-1	.	TRBV5-6	15